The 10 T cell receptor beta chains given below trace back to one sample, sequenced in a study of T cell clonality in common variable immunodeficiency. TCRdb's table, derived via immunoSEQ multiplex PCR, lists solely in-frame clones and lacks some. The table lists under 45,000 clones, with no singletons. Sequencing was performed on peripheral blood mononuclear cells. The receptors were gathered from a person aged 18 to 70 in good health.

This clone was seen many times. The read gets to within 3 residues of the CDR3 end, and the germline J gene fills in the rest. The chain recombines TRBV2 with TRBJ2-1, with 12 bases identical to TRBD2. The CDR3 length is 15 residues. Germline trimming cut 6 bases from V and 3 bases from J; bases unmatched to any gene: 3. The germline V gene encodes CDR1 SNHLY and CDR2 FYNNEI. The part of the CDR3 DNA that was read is TGTGCCAGCAGGCCGACTAGCGGGAGCTACAATGAG. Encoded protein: CASRPTSGSYNE. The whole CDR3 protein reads CASRPTSGSYNEQFF. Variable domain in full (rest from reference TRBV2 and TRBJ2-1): EPEVTQTPSHQVTQMGQEVILRCVPISNHLYFYWYRQILGQKVEFLVSFYNNEISEKSEIFDDQFSVERPDGSNFTLKIRSTKLEDSAMYFCASRPTSGSYNEQFFGPGTRLTVL.

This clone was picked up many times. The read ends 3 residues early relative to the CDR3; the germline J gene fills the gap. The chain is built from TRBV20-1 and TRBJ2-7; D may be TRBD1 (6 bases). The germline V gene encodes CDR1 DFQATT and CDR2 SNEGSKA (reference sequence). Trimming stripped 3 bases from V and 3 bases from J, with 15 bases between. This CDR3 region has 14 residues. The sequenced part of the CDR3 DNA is TGCAGTGCTAGTCTACAGGGTGTTGGCTACGAG. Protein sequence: CSASLQGVGYE. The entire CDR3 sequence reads CSASLQGVGYEQYF.

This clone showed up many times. CDR3 region: CASSAGGNNYEQYF. The CDR3 bases that were read are TGTGCCAGCAGCGCGGGCGGGAATAACTACGAG. V gene TRBV7-2 combines with J gene TRBJ2-7, with D perhaps matching TRBD2 (6 bases). Read data end 3 residues before the CDR3 end; the end is taken from the germline J gene. V lost 5 bases to trimming and J lost 3 bases, with 14 bases between them. The CDR3 length is 14 residues. Looked up from germline, CDR1 is SGHTA and CDR2 is FQGNSA.

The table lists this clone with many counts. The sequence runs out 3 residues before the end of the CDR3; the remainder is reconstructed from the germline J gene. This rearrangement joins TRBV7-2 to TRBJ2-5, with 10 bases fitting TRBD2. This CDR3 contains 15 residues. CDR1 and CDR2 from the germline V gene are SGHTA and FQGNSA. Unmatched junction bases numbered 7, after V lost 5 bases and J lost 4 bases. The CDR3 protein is CASSLSSGSRETQYF. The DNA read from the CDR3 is TGTGCCAGCAGCCTATCTAGCGGGAGTCGAGAGACC. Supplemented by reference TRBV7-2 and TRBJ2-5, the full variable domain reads GAGVSQSPSNKVTEKGKDVELRCDPISGHTALYWYRQSLGQGLEFLIYFQGNSAPDKSGLPSDRFSAERTGGSVSTLTIQRTQQEDSAVYLCASSLSSGSRETQYFGPGTRLLVL.

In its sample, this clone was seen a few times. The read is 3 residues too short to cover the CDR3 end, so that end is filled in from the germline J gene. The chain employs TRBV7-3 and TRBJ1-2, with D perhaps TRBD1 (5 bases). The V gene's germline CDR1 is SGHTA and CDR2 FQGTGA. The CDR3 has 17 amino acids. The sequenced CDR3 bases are TGTGCCAGCAGCTATGGGGCGCAGGCCGGATCAGGCAATGAC. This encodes CASSYGAQAGSGND. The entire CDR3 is CASSYGAQAGSGNDYTF.

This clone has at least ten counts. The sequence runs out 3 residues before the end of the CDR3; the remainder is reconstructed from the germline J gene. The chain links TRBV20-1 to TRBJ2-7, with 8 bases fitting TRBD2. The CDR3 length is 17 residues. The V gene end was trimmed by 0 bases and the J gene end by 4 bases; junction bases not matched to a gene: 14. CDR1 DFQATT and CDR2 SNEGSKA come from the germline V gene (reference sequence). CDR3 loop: CSARESPGAGVGYEQYF. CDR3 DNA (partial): TGCAGTGCTAGAGAATCCCCTGGAGCGGGAGTGGGTTACGAG.

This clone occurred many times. Partial CDR3 DNA: TGCAGCGTTGTCCGTCCTAGCGGGAGGAGAGATACG. This encodes CSVVRPSGRRDT. The whole CDR3 region reads CSVVRPSGRRDTQYF. The chain uses TRBV29-1 and TRBJ2-3; the match to TRBD2 covers 11 bases. The sequenced fragment ends 3 residues before the CDR3 boundary, so the rest is inferred from the germline J gene. V lost 4 bases, J lost 5 bases, and 8 bases stayed unmatched. The germline gives CDR1 SQVTM, CDR2 ANQGSEA. The CDR3 length is 15 residues.

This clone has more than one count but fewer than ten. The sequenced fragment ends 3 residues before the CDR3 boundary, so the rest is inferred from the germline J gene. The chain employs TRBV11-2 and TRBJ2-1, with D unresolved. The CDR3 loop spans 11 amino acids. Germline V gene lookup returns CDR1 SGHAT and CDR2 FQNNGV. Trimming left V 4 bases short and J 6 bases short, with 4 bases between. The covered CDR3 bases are TGTGCCAGCAGCTCCAGCAATGAG. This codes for CASSSSNE. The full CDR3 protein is CASSSSNEQFF. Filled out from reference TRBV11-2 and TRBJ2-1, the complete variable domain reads EAGVAQSPRYKIIEKRQSVAFWCNPISGHATLYWYQQILGQGPKLLIQFQNNGVVDDSQLPKDRFSAERLKGVDSTLKIQPAKLEDSAVYLCASSSSNEQFFGPGTRLTVL.

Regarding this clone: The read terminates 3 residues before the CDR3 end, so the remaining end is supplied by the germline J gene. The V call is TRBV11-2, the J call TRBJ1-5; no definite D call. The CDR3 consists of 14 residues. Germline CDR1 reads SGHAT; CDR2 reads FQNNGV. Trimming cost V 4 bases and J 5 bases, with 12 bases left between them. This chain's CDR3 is CASSSTIRDQPQHF. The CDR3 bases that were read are TGTGCCAGCAGCTCCACTATCAGAGATCAGCCC.

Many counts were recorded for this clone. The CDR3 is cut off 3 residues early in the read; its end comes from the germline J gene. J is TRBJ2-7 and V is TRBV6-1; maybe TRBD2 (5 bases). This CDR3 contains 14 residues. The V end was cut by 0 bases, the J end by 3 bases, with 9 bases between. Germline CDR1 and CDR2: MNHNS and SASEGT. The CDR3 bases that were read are TGTGCCAGCAGTGAAGCTAGCGCGAGCTACGAG. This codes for CASSEASASYE. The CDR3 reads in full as CASSEASASYEQYF.